Listed below are T cell receptor beta chains from one sample, sequenced in a study of type 1 and type 2 diabetes patients. One entry per CDR3 protein results from TCRdb running MiXCR on the multiplex PCR reads. The sample has 250,000 or so distinct CDR3 sequences, around 47% seen once. Sequencing was carried out using peripheral blood mononuclear cells (PBMCs). Source of these receptors: a man younger than 35 with type 2 diabetes. Both conserved end residues are part of each CDR3. D genes are given only for firm matches. The size entry is marked missing in some rows and otherwise reads once, few, many or a size class.

>TRBJ2-1|NA|NA|TRBV29-1
CSSSPGIYNEQFF
TGCAGTTCTTCACCGGGAATCTACAATGAGCAGTTCTTC
>TRBJ2-7|few|NA|TRBV19
CASSIDRSYEQYF
TGTGCCAGTAGTATAGACAGGTCCTACGAGCAGTACTTC
>TRBJ2-1|NA|NA|TRBV7-2
CASTPPAYNEQFF
TGTGCCAGCACCCCCCCTGCCTACAATGAGCAGTTCTTC
>TRBJ2-3|NA|TRBD2|TRBV5-1
CASSSGRGDTQYF
TGCGCCAGCTCGAGCGGGAGGGGGGATACGCAGTATTTT
>TRBJ2-5|NA|NA|TRBV2
CASSVTQETQYF
TGTGCCAGCAGTGTTACCCAAGAGACCCAGTACTTC
>TRBJ2-7|NA|NA|TRBV6-6
CASSLESLYEQYF
TGTGCCAGCAGTCTAGAGTCCCTCTACGAGCAGTACTTC
>TRBJ2-5|NA|NA|TRBV19
CASGGGRSETQYF
TGTGCCAGTGGGGGTGGGCGATCAGAGACCCAGTACTTC
>TRBJ2-7|few|TRBD1|TRBV5-1
CASSMGQTTYEQYF
TGCGCCAGCAGCATGGGACAGACAACCTACGAGCAGTACTTC
>TRBJ1-1|NA|NA|TRBV12-3/TRBV12-4
CASRWPQGEGGTEAFF
TGTGCCAGCAGATGGCCCCAAGGAGAAGGGGGCACTGAAGCTTTCTTT
>TRBJ2-2|many|NA|TRBV7-3
CASSLYAGNTGELFF
TGTGCCAGCAGCTTATACGCGGGGAACACCGGGGAGCTGTTTTTT
>TRBJ2-5|NA|TRBD2|TRBV6-6
CASSYSSGRNAETQYF
TGTGCCAGCAGTTACTCGAGCGGGAGAAATGCGGAGACCCAGTACTTC
>TRBJ1-1|NA|NA|TRBV9
CASSVEGGNTEAFF
TGTGCCAGCAGCGTAGAGGGCGGGAACACTGAAGCTTTCTTT
>TRBJ2-7|NA|NA|TRBV20-1
CSAPALRPYEQYF
TGCAGTGCCCCCGCTTTGCGGCCCTACGAGCAGTACTTC
>TRBJ1-5|once|NA|TRBV19
CASSLVASTNQPQHF
TGTGCCAGCAGCTTAGTAGCCAGTACTAATCAGCCCCAGCATTTT
>TRBJ2-7|few|NA|TRBV19
CASSIHASLRDVSYEQYF
TGTGCCAGTAGTATCCACGCATCCCTCCGGGACGTCTCCTACGAGCAGTACTTC
>TRBJ2-7|NA|TRBD1|TRBV29-1
CSGGQAYEQYF
TGCAGCGGCGGACAGGCCTACGAGCAGTACTTC
>TRBJ1-6|NA|NA|TRBV7-9
CASSLRGSSYNSPLHF
TGTGCCAGCAGCTTAAGGGGGAGCTCCTATAATTCACCCCTCCACTTT
>TRBJ2-5|NA|TRBD1|TRBV6-5
CASSKTGEETQYF
TGTGCCAGCAGTAAAACAGGGGAAGAGACCCAGTACTTC
>TRBJ2-2|NA|TRBD1|TRBV2
CASNRGPNTGELFF
TGTGCCAGCAACAGGGGGCCGAACACCGGGGAGCTGTTTTTT
>TRBJ2-5|NA|TRBD2|TRBV7-2
CASSAYLLAGGPRGETQYF
TGTGCCAGCAGCGCCTACCTTCTCGCGGGGGGCCCGAGGGGAGAGACCCAGTACTTC
>TRBJ2-2|NA|NA|TRBV6-6
CASSESGTGELFF
TGTGCCAGCAGTGAATCTGGGACCGGGGAGCTGTTTTTT
>TRBJ2-3|NA|TRBD2|TRBV7-3
CASSLGDYSTDTQYF
TGTGCCAGCAGCTTAGGGGACTACAGCACAGATACGCAGTATTTT
>TRBJ2-3|NA|NA|TRBV10-3
CAISEADTQYF
TGTGCCATCAGTGAGGCGGATACGCAGTATTTT
>TRBJ2-1|NA|NA|TRBV5-1
CASGKSGPPRFF
TGCGCCAGCGGAAAAAGCGGCCCCCCGCGGTTCTTC
>TRBJ2-5|NA|TRBD1|TRBV10-3
CAIRRDRGLKETQYF
TGTGCCATCAGGAGGGACAGGGGGCTAAAAGAGACCCAGTACTTC
>TRBJ1-4|few|TRBD1|TRBV19
CASSSGQGSTNEKLFF
TGTGCCAGTAGTTCGGGACAGGGAAGCACTAATGAAAAACTGTTTTTT
>TRBJ1-2|once|NA|TRBV30
CAWRTVNYGYTF
TGTGCCTGGAGGACGGTTAACTATGGCTACACCTTC
>TRBJ1-1|NA|NA|TRBV2
CASSYQPTRSTEAFF
TGTGCCAGCAGTTACCAACCGACAAGGAGTACTGAAGCTTTCTTT
>TRBJ2-5|few|NA|TRBV12-3/TRBV12-4
CASSLALLADNQETQYF
TGTGCCAGCAGTTTAGCCCTTTTAGCGGATAACCAAGAGACCCAGTACTTC
>TRBJ2-1|NA|NA|TRBV7-3
CASSLTLSNEQFF
TGTGCCAGCAGCTTAACGTTGAGTAATGAGCAGTTCTTC
>TRBJ2-7|NA|TRBD2|TRBV27
CASSFGTTPYEQYF
TGTGCCAGCAGTTTTGGGACTACCCCCTACGAGCAGTACTTC
>TRBJ2-7|NA|TRBD1|TRBV13
CASSPSKMVTGASYEQYF
TGTGCCAGCAGCCCATCTAAAATGGTGACAGGGGCCTCCTACGAGCAGTACTTC
>TRBJ2-5|NA|NA|TRBV6-1
CASSEKVFSLETQYF
TGTGCCAGCAGTGAAAAGGTTTTTAGTTTGGAGACCCAGTACTTC
>TRBJ1-2|NA|NA|TRBV2
CASRSTGSAGGGYTF
TGTGCCAGCAGGTCTACCGGGTCTGCGGGGGGTGGCTACACCTTC
>TRBJ1-1|few|NA|TRBV7-3
CASSCRDLGSEAFF
TGTGCCAGCAGCTGCAGGGATCTCGGAAGTGAAGCTTTCTTT
>TRBJ2-7|NA|NA|TRBV7-8
CASSLGAGVDKQYF
TGTGCCAGCAGCTTGGGGGCAGGGGTAGACAAGCAGTACTTC
>TRBJ1-2|few|NA|TRBV20-1
CSASHTVTNYGYTF
TGCAGTGCTAGCCACACGGTAACTAACTATGGCTACACCTTC
>TRBJ1-2|few|NA|TRBV20-1
CSGSPDGDYGYTF
TGCAGTGGCAGCCCCGATGGAGATTATGGCTACACCTTC
>TRBJ2-7|few|TRBD2|TRBV12-3/TRBV12-4
CASRATSASTYEQYF
TGTGCCAGCAGGGCGACTAGCGCCTCTACCTACGAGCAGTACTTC